The clone carrying this T cell receptor beta chain has a handful of counts. Antigen specificity is unknown. Each of the donors had roughly 10 milliliters of peripheral blood drawn into EDTA-treated Vacutainer tubes. These data come from a study of blood T cells in healthy people across ages. The CDR3 consists of 15 residues. Trimming cost V 6 bases and J 0 bases; bases outside gene matches: 10. Germline loops: CDR1 SQVTM, CDR2 ANQGSEA. General study points: Among long-lived donors, naive CD4+ cells were more numerous and diversity higher than in aged donors. Measured against age, TCR beta diversity per million T cells decreased in a roughly linear manner.

Through a sample-barcoded 5' primer and a J-beta primer mix, a second PCR was run for roughly 6 to 11 cycles. Tagging of each cDNA molecule was performed by a template-switch adaptor with 12 random nucleotides. One entry per CDR3 protein results from TCRdb running MiXCR on the 5' RACE reads. The table records 780,000 or so distinct CDR3 sequences, roughly 50% of them present only once. V usage is TRBV29-1 and J usage is TRBJ2-7; TRBD1 matches 8 bases. Specimen: blood. This clonotype was obtained from a man older than 75 in good health. CDR3 sequence reads: CSVGGRQGPSYEQYF. Here the CDR3 DNA reads TGCAGCGTCGGAGGTAGACAGGGGCCCTCCTACGAGCAGTACTTC.